Below, one T cell receptor (beta chain) is given with its context. The sample originates from a study of blood T cell repertoires in COVID-19. In the authors' methods: Estimates of nucleated cell counts were drawn from the amplification of reference gene primers. Sequenced by immunoSEQ multiplex PCR; TCRdb stores in-frame clones only, minus some. V and J calls and clone size are those listed in that table; D and trimming were worked out from the DNA. The sample lists about 92,000 clones, less than 85% occurring once. The germline V and J ends were trimmed by 9 bases and 0 bases, with 17 bases remaining between them. The CDR3 loop spans 15 amino acids. CDR1 is SNHLY and CDR2 is FYNNEI in the germline V gene.

This clonotype originated in a man in his forties or fifties who had recovered from COVID-19. What was sequenced was peripheral blood. This chain links TRBV2 with TRBJ2-5; a possible D gene is TRBD1 (5 bases). DNA for the CDR3: TGTGCCAGAACTGAAAGTAGGACATACCAAGAGACCCAGTACTTC. This codes for CARTESRTYQETQYF.